The sequence of this TCR beta chain was determined in a study of CD8+ T cells in alopecia areata. The CDR3 runs to 16 residues. The V gene lost 4 bases and the J gene lost 7 bases, with 20 bases spanning the gap. CDR1 is LNHDA, CDR2 SQIVND, per germline (reference sequence). This clone came up a few times. Extracted RNA was reverse transcribed into cDNA, the sequencing template. Assay used: immunoSEQ multiplex PCR; TCRdb lists only in-frame clones, some missing. The sample lists 200,000 to 250,000 clones; around two fifths were seen once. Treatment of the sample: oral pan-JAK inhibitor, 5-10 mg twice daily. Collected material from alopecia areata patients comprised lesional scalp punch biopsies and peripheral blood. Investigators sorted PBMCs to obtain both CD4+ and CD8+ T cells.

The source is a human donor with alopecia areata. The genes are TRBV19 and TRBJ1-5, with D possibly TRBD1 on 6 matching bases. Specimen: CD4+ T cells sorted from blood, collected at approximately week 30, from a patient treated with tofacitinib. The CDR3: CASSKQGSRVHQPQHF. The CDR3 nucleotides read TGTGCCAGTAGTAAACAGGGTAGCCGAGTTCACCAGCCCCAGCATTTT.